These 3 T cell receptor beta chains originate from one sample sequenced in a study of T cell changes during pregnancy in multiple sclerosis. Method: immunoSEQ multiplex PCR; TCRdb's copy keeps in-frame clones and lacks some. Counted here are around 71,000 clones, roughly 92% occurring once; the ten biggest clones make up approximately 1%. Sequencing used peripheral blood, obtained in the third trimester of pregnancy. The receptors shown here come from a female donor with multiple sclerosis, enrolled in a pregnancy study.

The chain links TRBV7-2 to TRBJ2-5; D possibly corresponds to TRBD2 (6 bases). Germline V gene lookup returns CDR1 SGHTA and CDR2 FQGNSA. CDR3 length: 16 amino acids. V was cut by 1 base and J by 7 bases, with 19 bases left in between. DNA for the CDR3: TGTGCCAGCAGCTTAGGGGGGTGGGGAGGTGAGGGGACCCAGTACTTC. Translation: CASSLGGWGGEGTQYF.

V usage is TRBV6-1 and J usage is TRBJ2-3; the match to TRBD2 covers 7 bases. The CDR3 sequence is 15 residues long. Germline CDR1 is MNHNS and CDR2 is SASEGT. Trimming removed 2 bases from V and 4 bases from J; junction bases left unmatched: 6. The CDR3 DNA is TGTGCCAGCAGTGAACCCCTAGCGGAGTCAGATACGCAGTATTTT. Its protein product is CASSEPLAESDTQYF.

This chain connects TRBV10-3 to TRBJ2-2, with TRBD2 matching 13 bases. J gave up 6 bases and V 10 bases, and 5 bases lay outside the gene matches. The CDR3 spans 14 residues. Germline lookup yields CDR1 ENHRY and CDR2 SYGVKD. For the CDR3, the DNA is TGTGCCAGCGGACTAGCGGGAGATTCCGGGGAGCTGTTTTTT. This sequence encodes CASGLAGDSGELFF.